This TCR beta chain was retrieved from a study of T cell responses to AZD1222 COVID-19 vaccine. Findings and caveats of the study: Along spike, vaccine-associated CD4 TCRs were found throughout, with dominance at 160-218 and 743-854. The donor group comprised mostly white British people and more females; the analysis possibly underestimated clonal diversity.

The table lists this clone with a count of one. Its specificity is unknown. This CDR3 has 13 amino acids. The germline V gene has CDR1 SGHRS and CDR2 YFSETQ. Trimming left V 5 bases short and J 2 bases short, with 10 bases between. TCRdb's copy holds only in-frame clones and misses some; the assay was immunoSEQ multiplex PCR. The sample holds tens of thousands of clones; around 89% are singletons and the top ten take 10%. This clonotype was obtained from an adult who received the MenACWY meningococcal vaccine as a control. This specimen consisted of peripheral blood, obtained 28 days after the second dose of the MenACWY control vaccine. The rearrangement joins TRBV5-1 to TRBJ1-1, with D unclear. CDR3 sequence reads: CASRASVNTEAFF. The CDR3 DNA reads TGCGCCAGCAGGGCCAGTGTAAACACTGAAGCTTTCTTT.